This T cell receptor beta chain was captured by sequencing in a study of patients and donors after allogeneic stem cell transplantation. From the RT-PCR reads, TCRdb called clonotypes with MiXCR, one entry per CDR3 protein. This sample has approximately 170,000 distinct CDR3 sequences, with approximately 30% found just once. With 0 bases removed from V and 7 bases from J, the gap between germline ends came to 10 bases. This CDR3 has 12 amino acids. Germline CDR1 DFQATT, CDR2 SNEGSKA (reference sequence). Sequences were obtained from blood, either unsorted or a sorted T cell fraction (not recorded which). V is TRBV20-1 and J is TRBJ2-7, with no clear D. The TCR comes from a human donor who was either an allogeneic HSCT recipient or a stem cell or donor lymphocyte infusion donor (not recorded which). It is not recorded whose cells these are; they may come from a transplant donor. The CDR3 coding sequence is TGCAGTGCTAGAGACGGCTCCTCGGAGCAGTACTTC. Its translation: CSARDGSSEQYF.